The source of this TCR beta chain is a study of T cell responses to AZD1222 COVID-19 vaccine. The V gene lost 4 bases and the J gene lost 5 bases, with 11 bases spanning the gap. The CDR3 loop spans 13 amino acids. Germline V gene lookup returns CDR1 SNHLY and CDR2 FYNNEI. Study results and limitations: Epitopes outside B.1.351 and B.1.1.7 mutated regions reportedly drew nearly half of spike TCRs.

Turning to this clone: Antigen unknown.

Data came from immunoSEQ multiplex PCR; TCRdb stores just in-frame clones and leaves some out. The data contain about 96,000 clones, approximately 87% of them singletons. The chain combines TRBV2 with TRBJ1-1; possible D gene TRBD1, 5 bases. Sample: peripheral blood, taken on day 0 of AZD1222 vaccination. This sequence originates from an adult in good health. CDR3 residues: CASSGRDWTEAFF. The CDR3 DNA reads TGTGCCAGCAGTGGAAGGGACTGGACTGAAGCTTTCTTT. Filled out from reference TRBV2 and TRBJ1-1, the complete variable domain reads EPEVTQTPSHQVTQMGQEVILRCVPISNHLYFYWYRQILGQKVEFLVSFYNNEISEKSEIFDDQFSVERPDGSNFTLKIRSTKLEDSAMYFCASSGRDWTEAFFGQGTRLTVV.